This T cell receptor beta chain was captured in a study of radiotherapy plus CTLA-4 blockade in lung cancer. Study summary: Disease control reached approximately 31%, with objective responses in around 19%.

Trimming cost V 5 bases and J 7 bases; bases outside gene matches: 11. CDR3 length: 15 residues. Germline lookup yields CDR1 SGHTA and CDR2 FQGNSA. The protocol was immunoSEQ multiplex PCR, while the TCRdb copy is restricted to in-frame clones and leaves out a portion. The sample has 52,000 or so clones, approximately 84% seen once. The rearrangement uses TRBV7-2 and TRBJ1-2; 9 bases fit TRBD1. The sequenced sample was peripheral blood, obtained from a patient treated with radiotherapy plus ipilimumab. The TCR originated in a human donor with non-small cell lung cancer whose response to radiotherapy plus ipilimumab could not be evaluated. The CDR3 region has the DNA TGTGCCAGCAGCCGCCCCGGGACAGGGTATGGTGGCTACACCTTC. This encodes CASSRPGTGYGGYTF.